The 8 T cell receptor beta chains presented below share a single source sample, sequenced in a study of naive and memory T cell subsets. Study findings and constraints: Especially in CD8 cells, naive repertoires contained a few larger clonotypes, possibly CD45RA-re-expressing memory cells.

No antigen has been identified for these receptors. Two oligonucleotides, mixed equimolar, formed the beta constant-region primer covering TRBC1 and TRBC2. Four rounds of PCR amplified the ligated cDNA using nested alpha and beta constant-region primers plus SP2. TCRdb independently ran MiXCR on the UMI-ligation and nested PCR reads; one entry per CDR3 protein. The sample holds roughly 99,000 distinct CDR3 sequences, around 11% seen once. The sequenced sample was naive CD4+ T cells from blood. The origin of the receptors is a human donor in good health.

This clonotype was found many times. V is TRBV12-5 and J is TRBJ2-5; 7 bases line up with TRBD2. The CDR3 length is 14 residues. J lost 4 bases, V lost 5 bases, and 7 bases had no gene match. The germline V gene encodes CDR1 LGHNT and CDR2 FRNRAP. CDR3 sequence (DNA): TGTGCTAGTGGTACCACAACGGGGGGAGAGACCCAGTACTTC. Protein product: CASGTTTGGETQYF.

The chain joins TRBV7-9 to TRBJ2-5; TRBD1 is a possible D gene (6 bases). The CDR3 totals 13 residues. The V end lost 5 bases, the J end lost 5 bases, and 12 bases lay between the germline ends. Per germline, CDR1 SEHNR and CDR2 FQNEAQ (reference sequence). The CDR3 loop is CASSPTGLETQYF. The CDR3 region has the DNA TGTGCCAGCAGCCCGACAGGTCTGGAGACCCAGTACTTC.

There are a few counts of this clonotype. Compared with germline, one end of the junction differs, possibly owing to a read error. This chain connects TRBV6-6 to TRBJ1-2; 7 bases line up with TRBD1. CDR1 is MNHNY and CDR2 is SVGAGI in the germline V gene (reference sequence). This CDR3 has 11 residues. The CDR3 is CASSSSGTANF. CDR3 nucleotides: TGTGCCAGCAGTTCCTCCGGGACAGCCAACTTC.

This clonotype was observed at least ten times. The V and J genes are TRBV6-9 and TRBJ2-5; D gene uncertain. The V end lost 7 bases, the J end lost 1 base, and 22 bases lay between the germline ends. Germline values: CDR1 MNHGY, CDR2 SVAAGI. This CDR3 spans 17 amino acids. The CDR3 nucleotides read TGTGCCAGCATGGGCTATCGTAAGGGCACGTCCCAAGAGACCCAGTACTTC. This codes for CASMGYRKGTSQETQYF.

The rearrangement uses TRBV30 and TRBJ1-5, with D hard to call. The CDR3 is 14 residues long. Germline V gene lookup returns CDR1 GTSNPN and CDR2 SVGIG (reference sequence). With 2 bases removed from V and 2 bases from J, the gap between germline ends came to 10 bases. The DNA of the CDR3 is TGTGCCTGGAGTTTGAACAGTGGCAATCAGCCCCAGCATTTT. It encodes CAWSLNSGNQPQHF. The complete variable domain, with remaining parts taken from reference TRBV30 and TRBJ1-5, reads SQTIHQWPATLVQPVGSPLSLECTVEGTSNPNLYWYRQAAGRGLQLLFYSVGIGQISSEVPQNLSASRPQDRQFILSSKKLLLSDSGFYLCAWSLNSGNQPQHFGDGTRLSIL.

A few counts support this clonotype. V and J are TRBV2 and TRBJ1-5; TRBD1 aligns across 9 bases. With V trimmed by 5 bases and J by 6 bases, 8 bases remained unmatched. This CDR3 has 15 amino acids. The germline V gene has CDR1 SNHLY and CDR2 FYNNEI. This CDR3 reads CASSFVGQGSQPQHF. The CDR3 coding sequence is TGTGCCAGCAGTTTCGTGGGACAGGGAAGTCAGCCCCAGCATTTT.

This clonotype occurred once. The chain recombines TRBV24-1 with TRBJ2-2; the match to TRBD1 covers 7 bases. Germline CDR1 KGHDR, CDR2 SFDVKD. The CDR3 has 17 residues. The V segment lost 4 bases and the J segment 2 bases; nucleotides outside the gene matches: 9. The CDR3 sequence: CATSDLRRDRNTGELFF. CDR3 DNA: TGTGCCACCAGTGACCTTAGAAGGGACAGAAACACCGGGGAGCTGTTTTTT.

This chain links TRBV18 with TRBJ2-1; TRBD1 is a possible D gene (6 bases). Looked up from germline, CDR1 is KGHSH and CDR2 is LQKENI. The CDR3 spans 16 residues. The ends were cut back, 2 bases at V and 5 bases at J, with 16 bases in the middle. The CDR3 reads CASSPTRGPYDNEQFF. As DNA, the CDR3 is TGTGCCAGCTCACCAACCAGGGGTCCCTATGACAATGAGCAGTTCTTC.